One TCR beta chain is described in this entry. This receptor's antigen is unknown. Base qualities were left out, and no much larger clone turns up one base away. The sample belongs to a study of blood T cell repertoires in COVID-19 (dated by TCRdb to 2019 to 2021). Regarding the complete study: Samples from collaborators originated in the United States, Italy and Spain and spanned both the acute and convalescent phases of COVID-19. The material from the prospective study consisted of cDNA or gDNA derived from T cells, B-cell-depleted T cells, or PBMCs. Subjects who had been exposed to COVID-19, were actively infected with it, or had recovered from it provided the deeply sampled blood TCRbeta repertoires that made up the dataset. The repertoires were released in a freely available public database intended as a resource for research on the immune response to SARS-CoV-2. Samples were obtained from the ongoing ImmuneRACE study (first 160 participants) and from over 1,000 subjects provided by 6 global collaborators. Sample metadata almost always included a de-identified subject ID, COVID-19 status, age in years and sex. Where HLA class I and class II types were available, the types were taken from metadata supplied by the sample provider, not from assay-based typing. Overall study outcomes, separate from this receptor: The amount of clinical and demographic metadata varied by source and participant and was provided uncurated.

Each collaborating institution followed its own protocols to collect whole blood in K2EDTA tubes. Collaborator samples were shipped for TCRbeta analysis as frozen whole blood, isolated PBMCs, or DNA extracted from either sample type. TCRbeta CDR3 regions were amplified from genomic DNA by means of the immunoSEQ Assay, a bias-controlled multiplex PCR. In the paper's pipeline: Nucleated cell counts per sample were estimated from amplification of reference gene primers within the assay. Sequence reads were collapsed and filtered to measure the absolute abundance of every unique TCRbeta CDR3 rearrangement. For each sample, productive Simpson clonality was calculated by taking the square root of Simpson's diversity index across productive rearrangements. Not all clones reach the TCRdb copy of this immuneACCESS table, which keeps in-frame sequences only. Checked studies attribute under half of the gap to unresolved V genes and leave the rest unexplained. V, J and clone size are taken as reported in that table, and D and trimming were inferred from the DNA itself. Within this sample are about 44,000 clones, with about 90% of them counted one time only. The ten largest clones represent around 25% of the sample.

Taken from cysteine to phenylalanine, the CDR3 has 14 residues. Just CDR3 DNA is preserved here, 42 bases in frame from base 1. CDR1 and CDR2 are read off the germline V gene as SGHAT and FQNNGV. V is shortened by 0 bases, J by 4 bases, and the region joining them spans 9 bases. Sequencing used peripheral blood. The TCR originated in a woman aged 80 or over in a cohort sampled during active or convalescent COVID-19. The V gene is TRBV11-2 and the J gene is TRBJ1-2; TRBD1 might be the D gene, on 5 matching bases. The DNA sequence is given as TGTGCCAGCAGCTTAGACCATAGGGGCTATGGCTACACCTTC. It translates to CASSLDHRGYGYTF. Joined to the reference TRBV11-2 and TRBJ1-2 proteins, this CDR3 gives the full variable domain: EAGVAQSPRYKIIEKRQSVAFWCNPISGHATLYWYQQILGQGPKLLIQFQNNGVVDDSQLPKDRFSAERLKGVDSTLKIQPAKLEDSAVYLCASSLDHRGYGYTFGSGTRLTVV.